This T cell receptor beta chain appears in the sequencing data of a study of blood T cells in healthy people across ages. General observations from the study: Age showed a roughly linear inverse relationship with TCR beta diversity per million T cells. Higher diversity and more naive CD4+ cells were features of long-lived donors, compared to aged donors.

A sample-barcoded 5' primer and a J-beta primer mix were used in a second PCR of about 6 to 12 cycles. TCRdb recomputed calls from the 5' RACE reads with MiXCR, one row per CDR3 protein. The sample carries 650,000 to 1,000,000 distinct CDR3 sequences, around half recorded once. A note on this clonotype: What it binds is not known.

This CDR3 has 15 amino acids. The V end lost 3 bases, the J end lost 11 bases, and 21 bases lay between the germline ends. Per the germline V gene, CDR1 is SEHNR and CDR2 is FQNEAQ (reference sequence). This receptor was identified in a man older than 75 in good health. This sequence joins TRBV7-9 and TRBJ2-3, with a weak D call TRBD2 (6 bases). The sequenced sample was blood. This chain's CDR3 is CASSLTHEAGSVQYF. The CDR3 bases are TGTGCCAGCAGCTTGACCCACGAGGCGGGGTCCGTGCAGTATTTT.